The 9 T cell receptor beta chains reported below all come from one sample, sequenced in a study of memory CD4+ T cells and cytomegalovirus serostatus (dated 2019 in TCRdb). Receptor amplification or capture employed the immunoSEQ multiplex PCR assay. TCRdb's version of the immuneACCESS table is confined to in-frame rearrangements and falls short of the full clone set. An unresolved V gene accounts for under half of the shortfall where checked; the remainder is of unknown origin. Counted in this sample were 60,000 to 70,000 clones; about 75% of them appeared once. In total, the top ten clones hold approximately 4.8% of the sample. A FACSAria II was used to sort memory CD4+ T cells, defined as single viable CD3+CD4+CD8-CD45RO+ cells. The sample taken for sequencing was memory CD4+ T cells from blood. The receptors derive from an adult in good health and CMV-seropositive.

The chain combines TRBV4-1 with TRBJ1-1; D unclear. Germline assignment: CDR1 MGHRA and CDR2 YSYEKL. Trimming left V 0 bases short and J 4 bases short, with 3 bases between. The CDR3 extends over 12 amino acids. CDR3 amino acids: CASSQDRTEAFF. As DNA, the CDR3 is TGCGCCAGCAGCCAAGATCGCACTGAAGCTTTCTTT.

V is TRBV19 and J is TRBJ2-1; no definite D call. The CDR3 has 12 amino acids. Germline CDR1 reads LNHDA; CDR2 reads SQIVND (reference sequence). CDR3 nucleotides: TGTGTTGCGATGAGCTCCTACAATGAGCAGTTCTTC. It codes for CVAMSSYNEQFF.

The chain has TRBV19 and TRBJ2-4; 7 bases map to TRBD1. CDR1 and CDR2 (germline): LNHDA, SQIVND (reference sequence). This CDR3 contains 16 residues. The ends lost 1 base at V and 2 bases at J; junction bases unmatched: 5. The CDR3 protein is CASSIGGRGTKNIQYF. The CDR3 nucleotides read TGTGCCAGTAGTATAGGTGGCAGGGGGACCAAAAACATTCAGTACTTC.

This chain links TRBV9 with TRBJ2-2; TRBD1 matches 8 bases. Germline lookup yields CDR1 SGDLS and CDR2 YYNGEE. The CDR3 is made up of 15 amino acids. J gave up 4 bases and V 0 bases, and 2 bases lay outside the gene matches. The CDR3 sequence: CASSVEDRATGELFF. The DNA of the CDR3 is TGTGCCAGCAGCGTAGAGGACAGGGCCACCGGGGAGCTGTTTTTT.

This clone has a single count. V is TRBV11-2 and J is TRBJ2-3; 7 bases match TRBD2. V trimming: 5 bases; J trimming: 0 bases; junction bases outside the gene matches: 14. CDR3 length: 18 amino acids. The germline CDR1 and CDR2 sequences are SGHAT and FQNNGV. The CDR3 DNA follows: TGTGCCAGCAGCCACGGACTTAGGGACTACAGTAGCACAGATACGCAGTATTTT. This codes for CASSHGLRDYSSTDTQYF.

V and J are TRBV30 and TRBJ1-4, with TRBD1 matching over 7 bases. The CDR3 loop spans 14 amino acids. V lost 4 bases, J lost 6 bases, and 8 bases stayed unmatched. CDR1 is GTSNPN and CDR2 is SVGIG in the germline V gene (reference sequence). The CDR3 loop reads CAWNRGRTHEKLFF. As DNA, the CDR3 is TGTGCCTGGAACAGGGGCCGGACGCATGAAAAACTGTTTTTT. The complete variable domain, with remaining parts taken from reference TRBV30 and TRBJ1-4, reads SQTIHQWPATLVQPVGSPLSLECTVEGTSNPNLYWYRQAAGRGLQLLFYSVGIGQISSEVPQNLSASRPQDRQFILSSKKLLLSDSGFYLCAWNRGRTHEKLFFGSGTQLSVL.

This clone has more than one count but fewer than ten. The chain joins TRBV9 to TRBJ1-1, with TRBD1 matching over 7 bases. This CDR3 has 15 residues. Germline trimming cut 4 bases from V and 1 base from J; bases unmatched to any gene: 7. Germline-derived CDR1 and CDR2 are SGDLS and YYNGEE. Here the CDR3 DNA reads TGTGCCAGCAGCATCCTCGGGACAGCGAACACTGAAGCTTTCTTT. It codes for CASSILGTANTEAFF.

The V call is TRBV19, the J call TRBJ1-1, with a tentative D call TRBD1 (5 bases). The ends were cut back, 4 bases at V and 2 bases at J, with 11 bases in the middle. Germline lookup yields CDR1 LNHDA and CDR2 SQIVND (reference sequence). This CDR3 comprises 14 residues. The DNA of the CDR3 is TGTGCCAGTAGTACTGACAGAATAAACACTGAAGCTTTCTTT. It specifies CASSTDRINTEAFF.

Only a few counts were recorded for this clone. The rearrangement joins TRBV6-1 to TRBJ1-6, with 7 bases that match TRBD1. Germline trimming cut 4 bases from V and 10 bases from J; bases unmatched to any gene: 7. CDR3 length: 14 residues. The germline V gene has CDR1 MNHNS and CDR2 SASEGT. CDR3 bases: TGTGCCAGCAGTGGTTTCCAGGGACAGTCACCCCTCCACTTT. It codes for CASSGFQGQSPLHF.